The present TCR beta chain was sequenced within a study of technical replicates of blood from a few donors. The CDR3 consists of 17 residues. Germline-derived CDR1 and CDR2 are SGHRS and YFSETQ. Trimming removed 4 bases from V and 6 bases from J; junction bases left unmatched: 14. TCRdb's table, derived via immunoSEQ multiplex PCR, lists solely in-frame clones and lacks some. The table lists tens of thousands of clones, roughly 94% of them singletons. This sequence was found in a human donor in good health. V is TRBV5-1 and J is TRBJ2-2, with TRBD1 matching over 8 bases. The sequenced sample was T cells isolated from PBMCs. The CDR3 nucleotides are TGCGCCAGCAGCCCCCGGGACAGGCGGGGAATTTCCGGGGAGCTGTTTTTT. Its translation: CASSPRDRRGISGELFF.